One T cell receptor beta chain is described in this entry. Its antigen remains unknown. The source of the sample is a study of blood T cells in healthy people across ages. As for the study in general: Capture via template switching afforded approximately one barcoded beta molecule per two T cells.

Germline CDR1 is SGHDT and CDR2 is YYEEEE. V was pared by 3 bases and J by 0 bases, with 7 bases between. The CDR3 contains 14 residues. Sample-barcoded 5' priming and a J-beta primer mix drove a second PCR of roughly 7 to 11 cycles. MiXCR, run by TCRdb on the 5' RACE reads, gives a single entry per CDR3 protein. The data hold about 1.4 million distinct CDR3 sequences, with 59% observed a single time. Overall study findings and caveats: Strong correlation was found linking TCR beta diversity to naive T cell percentage. Age showed a roughly linear inverse relationship with TCR beta diversity per million T cells.

Sequenced material: blood. The clonotype originates from a young man in good health. This chain links TRBV5-6 with TRBJ2-4; D remains unclear. In DNA, the CDR3 is TGTGCCAGCAGCTCTCCGATAGCCAAAAACATTCAGTACTTC. Translating gives CASSSPIAKNIQYF.